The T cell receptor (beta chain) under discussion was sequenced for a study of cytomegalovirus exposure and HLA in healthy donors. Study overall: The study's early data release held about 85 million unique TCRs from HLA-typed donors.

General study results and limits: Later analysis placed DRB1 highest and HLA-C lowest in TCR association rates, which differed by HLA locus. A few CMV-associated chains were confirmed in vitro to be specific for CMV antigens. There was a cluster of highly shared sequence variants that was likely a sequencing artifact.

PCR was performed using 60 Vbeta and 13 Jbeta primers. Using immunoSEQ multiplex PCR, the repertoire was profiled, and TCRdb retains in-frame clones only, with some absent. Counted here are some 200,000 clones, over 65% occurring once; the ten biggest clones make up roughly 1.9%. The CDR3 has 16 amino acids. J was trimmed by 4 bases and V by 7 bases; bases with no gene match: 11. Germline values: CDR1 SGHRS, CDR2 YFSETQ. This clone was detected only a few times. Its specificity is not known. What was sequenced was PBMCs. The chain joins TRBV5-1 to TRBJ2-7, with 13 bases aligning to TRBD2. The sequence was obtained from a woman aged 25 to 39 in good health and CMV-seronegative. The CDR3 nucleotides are TGCGCCAGCGCGTGGACTAGCGGGAGTAGCGGATACGAGCAGTACTTC. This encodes CASAWTSGSSGYEQYF.